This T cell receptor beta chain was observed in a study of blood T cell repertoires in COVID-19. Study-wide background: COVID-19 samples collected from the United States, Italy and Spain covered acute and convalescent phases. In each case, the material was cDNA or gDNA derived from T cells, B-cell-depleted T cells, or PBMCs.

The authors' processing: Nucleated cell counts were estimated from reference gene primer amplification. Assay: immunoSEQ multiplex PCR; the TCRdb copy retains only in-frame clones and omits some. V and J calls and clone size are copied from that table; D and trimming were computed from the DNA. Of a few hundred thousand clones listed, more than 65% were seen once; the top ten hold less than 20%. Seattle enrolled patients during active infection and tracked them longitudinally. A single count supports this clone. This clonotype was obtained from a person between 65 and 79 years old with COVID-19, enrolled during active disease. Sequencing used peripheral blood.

CDR3 residues: CASSYPGQGGEQYF. The CDR3, as DNA: TGTGCCAGCAGTTACCCTGGACAGGGCGGTGAGCAGTACTTC. The chain has TRBV6-2 or TRBV6-3 and TRBJ2-7; 8 bases are a match to TRBD1. Per germline, CDR1 MNHEY and CDR2 SVGEGT. The CDR3 totals 14 residues. V trimming: 2 bases; J trimming: 7 bases; junction bases outside the gene matches: 7.